This passage covers 32 T cell receptor beta chains from one sample sequenced in a study of response to subunit inactivated influenza vaccine. TCRdb used MiXCR to reprocess the RT-PCR reads, holding one entry per CDR3 protein. Of roughly 790,000 distinct CDR3 sequences in the sample, around 20% were seen once. The sequencing here drew on PBMCs from blood, taken 5 days after vaccination. The receptors stem from a man between 50 and 59 years old who received an inactivated influenza vaccine.

In its sample, this clonotype was seen a few times. The V gene is TRBV24-1, the J gene TRBJ2-1; 9 bases fit TRBD2. In germline, CDR1 is KGHDR, CDR2 SFDVKD. The CDR3 spans 15 residues. The V gene end was trimmed by 4 bases and the J gene end by 6 bases; junction bases not matched to a gene: 6. This CDR3 is CATSDPLTSGNEQFF. The CDR3 nucleotides are TGTGCCACCAGTGACCCACTGACTAGCGGCAATGAGCAGTTCTTC.

This chain links TRBV6-5 with TRBJ1-6, with no clear D. The CDR3 is 16 residues long. The V end lost 2 bases, the J end lost 0 bases, and 8 bases lay between the germline ends. The germline CDR1 and CDR2 sequences are MNHEY and SVGAGI. This CDR3 is CASSYGRASYNSPLHF. CDR3 in DNA: TGTGCCAGCAGTTACGGGAGGGCCTCCTATAATTCACCCCTCCACTTT.

This clonotype appeared many times. This chain joins TRBV7-2 and TRBJ2-7; possible D gene TRBD1, 5 bases. V gave up 5 bases and J gave up 11 bases, with 16 bases separating them. Germline loops: CDR1 SGHTA, CDR2 FQGNSA. CDR3 size: 12 residues. The CDR3 DNA is TGTGCCAGCAGCCAAGACAGTAGGTTGGAGTACTTC. Its translation is CASSQDSRLEYF.

About this clonotype itself: The junction departs from germline at one end; a sequencing error may be responsible. The chain uses TRBV9 and TRBJ2-1; 13 positions agree with TRBD2. The CDR3 is 15 amino acids. CDR1 is SGDLS, CDR2 YYNGEE, per germline. CDR3 nucleotides: TGTGCCAGCAGCCTGACTAGCGGGGGGACCAATGAGCGGTTCTTC. Its translation is CASSLTSGGTNERFF. Combining the CDR3 with reference TRBV9 and TRBJ2-1 gives the whole variable domain DSGVTQTPKHLITATGQRVTLRCSPRSGDLSVYWYQQSLDQGLQFLIQYYNGEERAKGNILERFSAQQFPDLHSELNLSSLELGDSALYFCASSLTSGGTNERFFGPGTRLTVL.

On this clonotype itself: The junction does not match germline at one end; this may be a read error. The V and J genes are TRBV20-1 and TRBJ1-1, with TRBD1 matching 8 bases. This CDR3 is built from 14 residues. The germline V gene encodes CDR1 DFQATT and CDR2 SNEGSKA (reference sequence). The CDR3, as DNA: TGCAGTGCTAGCCCCGGACAGGGTGGCACTCAAGCTTTCTTT. It codes for CSASPGQGGTQAFF.

This clonotype was counted ten times or more. The chain joins TRBV24-1 to TRBJ2-1, with D unclear. V lost 9 bases, J lost 0 bases, and 8 bases lay in between. CDR3 length: 13 amino acids. Germline V lookup: CDR1 KGHDR, CDR2 SFDVKD. CDR3 in DNA: TGTGCCACCTCGTGGAGCTCCTACAATGAGCAGTTCTTC. Encoded protein: CATSWSSYNEQFF.

The chain employs TRBV7-9 and TRBJ1-1, with a weak D call TRBD1 (5 bases). The germline V gene has CDR1 SEHNR and CDR2 FQNEAQ (reference sequence). V shed 5 bases and J shed 0 bases, with 19 bases lying between them. The CDR3 length is 17 residues. The CDR3 here is CASSPSGGRRLNTEAFF. In DNA form, the CDR3 reads TGTGCCAGCAGCCCTAGTGGGGGAAGGCGGTTGAACACTGAAGCTTTCTTT.

This clonotype was observed at least ten times. This chain links TRBV10-3 with TRBJ2-7; TRBD2 matches 11 bases. Germline trimming cut 6 bases from V and 2 bases from J; bases unmatched to any gene: 6. The CDR3 runs to 15 residues. Germline V gene data show CDR1 as ENHRY and CDR2 as SYGVKD. The CDR3 sequence is CAISLRLAGTYEQYF. The CDR3 DNA reads as TGTGCCATCAGCCTCCGACTAGCGGGGACCTACGAGCAGTACTTC.

The J gene is TRBJ2-7, the V gene TRBV7-9, with D perhaps TRBD2 (5 bases). The CDR3 covers 13 residues. Trimming took 5 bases from V and 7 from J, leaving 15 bases between them. Germline CDR1 is SEHNR and CDR2 is FQNEAQ (reference sequence). The CDR3 sequence is CASSRNGPGEQYF. In nucleotides, the CDR3 is TGTGCCAGCAGCCGGAATGGGCCGGGGGAGCAGTACTTC.

In this sample, this clonotype turned up many times. The chain joins TRBV5-1 to TRBJ2-7, with 8 bases identical to TRBD1. Germline V lookup: CDR1 SGHRS, CDR2 YFSETQ. The CDR3 is 13 amino acids. Trimming at V came to 4 bases and at J to 6 bases, leaving 6 bases not matched to a gene. Here the CDR3 DNA reads TGCGCCAGCAGCGGTGGACAGGGTTTCGAGCAGTACTTC. Its protein is CASSGGQGFEQYF.

This clonotype has a handful of counts. The chain joins TRBV10-3 to TRBJ1-2, with 9 bases matching TRBD1. Germline CDR1 reads ENHRY; CDR2 reads SYGVKD. This CDR3 contains 17 residues. Unmatched junction bases numbered 14, after V lost 5 bases and J lost 4 bases. CDR3 loop: CAISPGTGKEGGYGYTF. The CDR3, as DNA: TGTGCCATCAGTCCCGGGACAGGGAAGGAAGGCGGCTATGGCTACACCTTC.

The chain joins TRBV4-3 to TRBJ2-1; 10 positions agree with TRBD1. The junction had 1 base not matched to a gene; V was cut back by 2 bases and J by 3 bases. CDR1 and CDR2 (germline): LGHNA, YSLEER. The CDR3 extends over 15 amino acids. CDR3 in amino acids: CASSQRTGGYNEQFF. The CDR3, as DNA: TGCGCCAGCAGCCAACGGACAGGGGGCTACAATGAGCAGTTCTTC.

This clonotype was observed a few times. In nucleotides, the CDR3 is TGCGCCAGCAGCTTGGCCCCGGGACAGGATTTTGGCTACACCTTC. Amino acids: CASSLAPGQDFGYTF. The gene calls are TRBV5-1 and TRBJ1-2; TRBD1 matches 8 bases. Germline trimming cut 0 bases from V and 7 bases from J; bases unmatched to any gene: 8. This CDR3 is built from 15 residues. CDR1 SGHRS and CDR2 YFSETQ come from the germline V gene.

This clonotype was seen a handful of times. The rearrangement links TRBV7-9 to TRBJ1-4; no clear D gene. This CDR3 spans 13 amino acids. Germline CDR1 reads SEHNR; CDR2 reads FQNEAQ (reference sequence). V shed 6 bases and J shed 4 bases, with 9 bases lying between them. CDR3 coding DNA: TGTGCCAGCAGTTATGGCAGTAATGAAAAACTGTTTTTT. Its protein product is CASSYGSNEKLFF.

This clonotype has only one observation. For the CDR3, the DNA is TGTGCCAGCAGTGCCAGGGGGCGCTTCACCGGGGAGCTGTTTTTT. Residues: CASSARGRFTGELFF. The chain couples TRBV28 to TRBJ2-2, with 8 bases identical to TRBD1. V was pared by 5 bases and J by 4 bases, with 6 bases of the junction left unmatched. Germline V gives CDR1 MDHEN, CDR2 SYDVKM. The CDR3 contains 15 residues.

This clonotype has more than one count but fewer than ten. V is TRBV11-2 and J is TRBJ2-7; 8 bases are shared with TRBD2. With 4 bases clipped from V and 0 bases from J, the junction kept 8 bases outside the gene matches. This CDR3 spans 16 amino acids. CDR1 and CDR2 from the germline V gene are SGHAT and FQNNGV. The CDR3 here is CASSSRGGRTSYEQYF. Written as DNA, the CDR3 is TGTGCCAGCAGCTCACGGGGGGGACGCACCTCCTACGAGCAGTACTTC.

This clonotype has more than one count but fewer than ten. The CDR3 DNA reads TGTGCCAGCAGTTACGTTGGCACAGAAGAGACCCAGTACTTC. This gives the protein CASSYVGTEETQYF. The rearrangement links TRBV6-5 to TRBJ2-5; D not resolved. Trimming took off 2 bases at V and 3 bases at J, with 10 bases between the two ends. Germline V gene sequence: CDR1 MNHEY, CDR2 SVGAGI. CDR3 length: 14 residues.

Concerning this clonotype: A read error is possible here, since a much larger clone lies one base away. The chain combines TRBV9 with TRBJ2-3; 7 bases map to TRBD1. The CDR3 spans 15 residues. Germline assignment: CDR1 SGDLS and CDR2 YYNGEE. The V segment lost 7 bases and the J segment 5 bases; nucleotides outside the gene matches: 13. The CDR3 loop reads CASGSDRARRDTQYF. CDR3 nucleotide sequence: TGTGCCAGCGGTTCAGACAGGGCAAGAAGAGATACGCAGTATTTT.

This clonotype was observed many times. V and J are TRBV12-3 or TRBV12-4 and TRBJ2-7, with 8 bases lining up with TRBD2. The CDR3 has 17 amino acids. V was pared by 0 bases and J by 4 bases, with 11 bases of the junction left unmatched. The CDR3 nucleotides are TGTGCCAGCAGTTTAGCGCGGCTAGCGGGTATATCATACGAGCAGTACTTC. It is translated as CASSLARLAGISYEQYF.

The rearrangement uses TRBV11-2 and TRBJ2-1, with 10 bases aligning to TRBD1. The CDR3 sequence is 14 residues long. Germline V gene sequence: CDR1 SGHAT, CDR2 FQNNGV. V trimming: 6 bases; J trimming: 9 bases; junction bases outside the gene matches: 8. The CDR3, as DNA: TGTGCCAGCAGTCACCCAGGGACAGGGGTTGAGCAGTTCTTC. It translates to CASSHPGTGVEQFF.

The chain combines TRBV5-5 with TRBJ2-4; possible D gene TRBD1, 5 bases. V gave up 7 bases and J gave up 0 bases, with 8 bases separating them. Germline loops: CDR1 SGHKS, CDR2 YYEKEE (reference sequence). CDR3 length: 13 residues. The CDR3 nucleotides read TGTGCCAGCGCCCAGGGAGCCAAAAACATTCAGTACTTC. Translating it yields CASAQGAKNIQYF.

The chain employs TRBV2 and TRBJ2-1, with unresolved D. CDR3 length: 13 residues. Trimming shortened V by 8 bases and J by 1 base, and 9 bases separated the two germline ends. Germline V gene data show CDR1 as SNHLY and CDR2 as FYNNEI. Here the CDR3 reads CASGLESYNEQFF. The DNA of the CDR3 is TGTGCCAGCGGGCTGGAGTCCTACAATGAGCAGTTCTTC.

This clonotype was seen ten or more times. The V and J genes are TRBV7-2 and TRBJ2-2; tentatively, D is TRBD1 (8 bases). The CDR3 is made up of 16 amino acids. V gave up 5 bases and J gave up 0 bases, with 13 bases separating them. CDR1 and CDR2 (germline): SGHTA, FQGNSA. In DNA, the CDR3 is TGTGCCAGCAGCCCACAGGGGGGGCCGAACACCGGGGAGCTGTTTTTT. Translating gives CASSPQGGPNTGELFF.

This clonotype was seen only a few times. The V and J genes are TRBV20-1 and TRBJ1-1; 8 bases agree with TRBD1. V dropped 6 bases and J dropped 4; count of bases not matched to a gene: 4. The CDR3 is 12 amino acids. Germline V CDR1 and CDR2: DFQATT, SNEGSKA (reference sequence). The CDR3 DNA sequence: TGCAGTGCCCAAGGACAGGGCACTGAAGCTTTCTTT. Encoded protein: CSAQGQGTEAFF.

The chain joins TRBV4-3 to TRBJ1-5, with a tentative D call TRBD1 (5 bases). The ends were cut back, 3 bases at V and 7 bases at J, with 13 bases in the middle. Germline lookup yields CDR1 LGHNA and CDR2 YSLEER. The CDR3 is 14 residues long. The CDR3 DNA sequence: TGCGCCAGCAGCCAGGTACACTCAGGGCAGCCCCAGCATTTT. Residues: CASSQVHSGQPQHF.

This clonotype has just a few counts. This sequence joins TRBV6-5 and TRBJ2-5, with TRBD2 identical over 7 bases. CDR1 is MNHEY and CDR2 is SVGAGI in the germline V gene. This CDR3 spans 15 amino acids. The junction had 5 bases not matched to a gene; V was cut back by 2 bases and J by 2 bases. CDR3 protein: CASSYKGRGQETQYF. The CDR3 DNA reads TGTGCCAGCAGTTACAAAGGGAGGGGACAAGAGACCCAGTACTTC.

The rearrangement uses TRBV9 and TRBJ1-3; weak D call: TRBD1 (5 bases). CDR1 and CDR2 from the germline V gene are SGDLS and YYNGEE. The CDR3 is 13 amino acids. Trimming removed 7 bases from V and 4 bases from J, with 12 bases in between. The CDR3 bases are TGTGCCAGCGCAAGGGGTTTCGGAAACACCATATATTTT. This translates into CASARGFGNTIYF.

V usage is TRBV6-5 and J usage is TRBJ2-2; D tentatively fits TRBD1 or TRBD2 (5 bases each). Germline values: CDR1 MNHEY, CDR2 SVGAGI. V was cut by 2 bases and J by 5 bases, with 15 bases left in between. The CDR3 covers 16 residues. The CDR3 reads CASSYVRGAYTGELFF. The CDR3 DNA reads TGTGCCAGCAGTTACGTGAGAGGGGCTTATACCGGGGAGCTGTTTTTT.

This clonotype was recorded a few times. The chain combines TRBV9 with TRBJ2-3; D is possibly TRBD1 or TRBD2 (5 bases each). V was shortened by 2 bases and J by 0 bases, with 16 bases between the two germline ends. The CDR3 covers 17 residues. Germline V lookup: CDR1 SGDLS, CDR2 YYNGEE. In DNA form, the CDR3 reads TGTGCCAGCAGCGTCTTGCCCCAGGGACCTAGCACAGATACGCAGTATTTT. Protein sequence: CASSVLPQGPSTDTQYF.

This clonotype was found once. The V gene is TRBV3-1, the J gene TRBJ2-7; D is possibly TRBD1 (6 bases). Germline V gene sequence: CDR1 LGHDT, CDR2 YNNKEL (reference sequence). V lost 4 bases and J lost 1, with 17 bases in between. This CDR3 is built from 16 residues. CDR3 bases: TGTGCCAGCAGCCGACTGGACAGTTATAATTCCTACGAGCAGTACTTC. Translated, it gives CASSRLDSYNSYEQYF.

This clonotype was seen more than once but under ten times. The rearrangement links TRBV7-8 to TRBJ2-1, with D tentatively TRBD2 (6 bases). V lost 1 base, J lost 5 bases, and 15 bases lay in between. The CDR3 contains 16 residues. Per the germline V gene, CDR1 is SGHVS and CDR2 is FQNEAQ. The CDR3 DNA follows: TGTGCCAGCAGCTTAGTCTCTGCTAGCGTACACAATGAGCAGTTCTTC. This encodes CASSLVSASVHNEQFF.

The chain carries TRBV29-1 and TRBJ2-5; TRBD2 matches at 12 bases. The germline V gene encodes CDR1 SQVTM and CDR2 ANQGSEA. Trimming removed 3 bases from V and 9 bases from J; junction bases left unmatched: 17. CDR3 length: 17 residues. The CDR3 here is CSVDGLIGLAGPSSQYF. The CDR3 DNA is TGCAGCGTTGACGGTCTTATAGGACTAGCGGGGCCCTCTTCCCAGTACTTC.